These 26 T cell receptor beta chains share one sample of origin, sequenced in a study of regulatory T cells in long-lasting Graves disease. Building of the TCR beta libraries involved iRepertoire HTBI primers and Arm-PCR of CDR3 regions. MiXCR was run by TCRdb on the multiplex PCR reads, yielding one entry per CDR3 protein. The sample has 500,000 or so distinct CDR3 sequences, roughly 16% seen once. Time point in this sample: newly diagnosed GD, antithyroid drugs for less than 3 months. From RNA extracted from PBMCs, the TCR library was made. These data were also filed under a second study, of T cells in Graves' hyperthyroidism and ophthalmopathy.

The source was peripheral blood mononuclear cells (PBMCs), collected at new diagnosis, from a patient treated with antithyroid drugs. These receptors all come from a woman aged 35-60 years with Graves disease.

There are a few counts of this clonotype. The rearrangement uses TRBV19 and TRBJ2-7, with D possibly matching TRBD1 (5 bases). The CDR3 runs 15 residues. The germline V gene encodes CDR1 LNHDA and CDR2 SQIVND (reference sequence). V lost 6 bases to trimming and J lost 4 bases, with 19 bases between them. Written as DNA, the CDR3 is TGTGCCAGTAGCACCGCTTGGAAGGGGTCATACGAGCAGTACTTC. Amino acids: CASSTAWKGSYEQYF.

V usage is TRBV7-3 and J usage is TRBJ2-1; 8 bases map to TRBD2. Trimming removed 2 bases from V and 8 bases from J; junction bases left unmatched: 5. This CDR3 is built from 14 residues. Germline CDR1 reads SGHTA; CDR2 reads FQGTGA. CDR3: CASSLGGGLDEQFF. The CDR3 bases are TGTGCCAGCAGCTTAGGCGGGGGGCTGGATGAGCAGTTCTTC.

V and J are TRBV29-1 and TRBJ2-5; TRBD2 matches at 12 bases. The length of the CDR3 is 14 residues. The V and J ends lost 8 bases and 11 bases, in that order; junction bases with no gene match: 15. Looked up from germline, CDR1 is SQVTM and CDR2 is ANQGSEA. CDR3 DNA: TGCAGCCTCCGACTAGCGGGGGTTCTAGTTGAGCAGTACTTC. This sequence encodes CSLRLAGVLVEQYF.

This chain connects TRBV11-3 to TRBJ1-2; TRBD1 is a possible D gene (5 bases). V was shortened by 4 bases and J by 8 bases, with 20 bases between the two germline ends. Germline V gives CDR1 SGHNT, CDR2 YENEEA. There are 15 residues in the CDR3. CDR3 in DNA: TGTGCCAGCAGCTCGATCCGGGGGGGGATGATCGGCTACACCTTC. Translated, it gives CASSSIRGGMIGYTF. Combining the CDR3 with reference TRBV11-3 and TRBJ1-2 gives the whole variable domain EAGVVQSPRYKIIEKKQPVAFWCNPISGHNTLYWYLQNLGQGPELLIRYENEEAVDDSQLPKDRFSAERLKGVDSTLKIQPAELGDSAVYLCASSSIRGGMIGYTFGSGTRLTVV.

This clonotype has a count of ten or more. The chain recombines TRBV7-2 with TRBJ2-3; D is ambiguous. The germline gives CDR1 SGHTA, CDR2 FQGNSA. V lost 4 bases to trimming and J lost 3 bases, with 17 bases between them. The CDR3 is 16 residues long. The CDR3 DNA is TGTGCCAGCAGCTCGTACACACCGCGTATGACAGATACGCAGTATTTT. It translates to CASSSYTPRMTDTQYF.

At least ten counts were recorded for this clonotype. The V call is TRBV3-1, the J call TRBJ1-5, with D unclear. Germline CDR1 reads LGHDT; CDR2 reads YNNKEL (reference sequence). V lost 0 bases and J 6 bases, leaving 12 bases between the germline ends. The CDR3 consists of 15 residues. CDR3 sequence: CASSQEKGGGQPQHF. In nucleotides, the CDR3 is TGTGCCAGCAGCCAAGAGAAGGGCGGAGGTCAGCCCCAGCATTTT.

The gene calls are TRBV11-2 and TRBJ1-1; D may be TRBD1 (5 bases). CDR3 length equals 12 residues. Germline CDR1 is SGHAT and CDR2 is FQNNGV. V lost 4 bases and J lost 8, with 11 bases in between. The CDR3 nucleotides are TGTGCCAGCAGCTGGGGGACTACAGAAGCTTTCTTT. It translates to CASSWGTTEAFF.

The V and J genes are TRBV12-5 and TRBJ2-7, with 7 bases that match TRBD1. Germline V gives CDR1 LGHNT, CDR2 FRNRAP. Trimming took 0 bases from V and 3 from J; bases not matched to a gene: 8. CDR3 length: 16 amino acids. CDR3 in DNA: TGTGCTAGTGGTTTGGTCCAGGAAGGGGGCCACTACGAGCAGTACTTC. It translates to CASGLVQEGGHYEQYF.

A remark on this clonotype: One end of the junction does not line up with germline, which may come from a read error. This rearrangement joins TRBV12-3 or TRBV12-4 to TRBJ1-5, with 9 bases aligning to TRBD1. CDR3 length equals 16 residues. DNA for the CDR3: TGTGCCAACAGTCTCCGGACAGGGGCGGACAATCAGCCCCAGCATTTT. Its protein product is CANSLRTGADNQPQHF.

This clonotype was seen a handful of times. This chain uses TRBV19 with TRBJ1-2; D remains unclear. CDR1 and CDR2 (germline): LNHDA, SQIVND (reference sequence). The CDR3 loop spans 15 amino acids. Trimming removed 5 bases from V and 3 bases from J, with 16 bases in between. The CDR3 loop reads CASSFDFGTYYGYTF. In nucleotides, the CDR3 is TGTGCCAGTAGTTTCGACTTCGGAACCTACTATGGCTACACCTTC. The full variable domain, rest sourced from reference TRBV19 and TRBJ1-2, is DGGITQSPKYLFRKEGQNVTLSCEQNLNHDAMYWYRQDPGQGLRLIYYSQIVNDFQKGDIAEGYSVSREKKESFPLTVTSAQKNPTAFYLCASSFDFGTYYGYTFGSGTRLTVV.

The V gene is TRBV10-2, the J gene TRBJ1-4; D is unresolved. V lost 7 bases, J lost 4 bases, and 10 bases lay in between. CDR1 is WSHSY and CDR2 is SAAADI in the germline V gene. The CDR3 is 13 amino acids. The CDR3 protein is CASNPVVNEKLFF. For the CDR3, the DNA is TGCGCCAGCAACCCCGTCGTTAATGAAAAACTGTTTTTT.

As concerns this clonotype: Possible read error: a much larger clone is one base away. This sequence joins TRBV5-1 and TRBJ2-3; 8 bases are shared with TRBD2. With V trimmed by 4 bases and J by 4 bases, 8 bases remained unmatched. The CDR3 is 15 amino acids. Germline CDR1 reads SGHRS; CDR2 reads YFSETQ. CDR3 residues: CASSPMRGAADTQYF. CDR3 sequence (DNA): TGCGCCAGCAGCCCGATGCGGGGGGCAGCAGATACGCAGTATTTT.

This clonotype has just a few counts. V is TRBV7-9 and J is TRBJ2-1; the match to TRBD2 covers 8 bases. The CDR3 extends over 14 amino acids. The junction had 6 bases not matched to a gene; V was cut back by 7 bases and J by 4 bases. Germline V gene lookup returns CDR1 SEHNR and CDR2 FQNEAQ (reference sequence). CDR3 loop: CASKVSGVYNEQFF. The DNA of the CDR3 is TGTGCCAGCAAAGTTAGCGGGGTTTACAATGAGCAGTTCTTC.

V usage is TRBV2 and J usage is TRBJ2-3; no reliable D call. V lost 7 bases, J lost 4 bases, and 18 bases lay in between. Per the germline V gene, CDR1 is SNHLY and CDR2 is FYNNEI. CDR3 size: 15 residues. The CDR3 DNA is TGTGCCAGCATGAGAGCTAGTTCTGGGCCAGATACGCAGTATTTT. Translation gives CASMRASSGPDTQYF.

Ten or more counts support this clonotype. The V call is TRBV11-2, the J call TRBJ1-1, with D possibly matching TRBD1 (5 bases). V lost 3 bases and J 5 bases, leaving 16 bases between the germline ends. Per germline, CDR1 SGHAT and CDR2 FQNNGV. The CDR3 runs to 15 residues. The CDR3 region is CASSFLGAFRTEAFF. The CDR3 nucleotides read TGTGCCAGCAGCTTCCTAGGGGCGTTTCGTACTGAAGCTTTCTTT.

This clonotype was detected a few times. The chain has TRBV14 and TRBJ1-6, with D possibly matching TRBD1 (6 bases). With 2 bases removed from V and 7 bases from J, the gap between germline ends came to 18 bases. CDR3 length: 17 residues. In germline, CDR1 is SGHDN, CDR2 FVKESK. The CDR3 nucleotides are TGTGCCAGCAGCCAATTTACCGCTGGGGGCGCGAATTCACCCCTCCACTTT. Translated, it gives CASSQFTAGGANSPLHF.

This clonotype was observed a few times. V usage is TRBV20-1 and J usage is TRBJ2-7; tentatively, D is TRBD1 (6 bases). Trimming pared 5 bases from V and 0 bases from J, leaving 17 bases between. The V gene's germline CDR1 is DFQATT and CDR2 SNEGSKA (reference sequence). The CDR3 contains 15 residues. The CDR3, as DNA: TGCAGTGCTGGGGATACAGGGTATAGCTCCTACGAGCAGTACTTC. Amino acids: CSAGDTGYSSYEQYF.

This clonotype has ten or more counts. This chain uses TRBV29-1 with TRBJ2-3; 7 nucleotides line up with TRBD2. The CDR3 covers 14 residues. Trimming took 4 bases from V and 2 from J; bases not matched to a gene: 6. Germline V gene lookup returns CDR1 SQVTM and CDR2 ANQGSEA. CDR3: CSVASSGNTDTQYF. The CDR3 region has the DNA TGCAGCGTTGCGTCTAGCGGTAACACAGATACGCAGTATTTT.

This sequence joins TRBV28 and TRBJ2-1; the match to TRBD2 covers 12 bases. The CDR3 covers 15 residues. Trimming removed 3 bases from V and 10 bases from J; junction bases left unmatched: 7. CDR1 MDHEN and CDR2 SYDVKM come from the germline V gene. The CDR3 nucleotides read TGTGCCAGCAGTTTTGGACTAGCGGGGCTAGGGGAGCAGTTCTTC. It encodes CASSFGLAGLGEQFF.

Only a few counts were recorded for this clonotype. The chain employs TRBV3-1 and TRBJ2-5, with D perhaps matching TRBD2 (6 bases). V was cut by 1 base and J by 6 bases, with 12 bases left in between. The CDR3 loop spans 14 amino acids. Germline values: CDR1 LGHDT, CDR2 YNNKEL (reference sequence). For the CDR3, the DNA is TGTGCCAGCAGCCAAGGGACTACGGGCAAGACCCAGTACTTC. Protein: CASSQGTTGKTQYF.

This clonotype was detected ten times or more. The chain recombines TRBV2 with TRBJ1-1, with D unresolved. CDR1 and CDR2 (germline): SNHLY, FYNNEI. This CDR3 contains 13 residues. Trimming left V 6 bases short and J 1 base short, with 9 bases between. Written as DNA, the CDR3 is TGTGCCAGCAGCTTAACACAGAACACTGAAGCTTTCTTT. Encoded protein: CASSLTQNTEAFF.

The chain is built from TRBV19 and TRBJ2-2; tentative D call: TRBD1 (6 bases). CDR1 LNHDA and CDR2 SQIVND come from the germline V gene (reference sequence). Between the trimmed V and J ends, which lost 10 bases and 4 bases, there was a span of 19 bases. This CDR3 comprises 15 residues. The CDR3 reads CATYRESKGTGELFF. In DNA, the CDR3 is TGTGCCACATACAGGGAGAGTAAGGGCACCGGGGAGCTGTTTTTT.

This clonotype was detected only a few times. This may stem from a read error, because a much larger clone lies one nucleotide away. The chain recombines TRBV27 with TRBJ1-1; maybe TRBD1 (6 bases). CDR1 and CDR2 from the germline V gene are MNHEY and SMNVEV (reference sequence). The length of the CDR3 is 17 residues. In DNA, the CDR3 is TGTGCCAGCAGTTTATTCAGTAGGGGGAACATGAACACTGGAGCTTTCTTT. Protein sequence: CASSLFSRGNMNTGAFF.

In its sample, this clonotype was seen many times. This sequence joins TRBV2 and TRBJ1-1, with D unclear. V was shortened by 6 bases and J by 1 base, with 9 bases between the two germline ends. The CDR3 has 13 amino acids. The germline CDR1 and CDR2 sequences are SNHLY and FYNNEI. CDR3 residues: CASRVFENTEAFF. Here the CDR3 DNA reads TGTGCCAGCAGGGTTTTTGAGAACACTGAAGCTTTCTTT.

This clonotype has ten or more counts. This rearrangement joins TRBV6-2 or TRBV6-3 to TRBJ2-3; D is uncertain. Trimming left V 0 bases short and J 1 base short, with 11 bases between. CDR3 length: 16 amino acids. Germline V gene lookup returns CDR1 MNHEY and CDR2 SVGEGT. The CDR3 DNA reads TGTGCCAGCAGTTACTCGAGAGGAAGGCGCACAGATACGCAGTATTTT. Its translation: CASSYSRGRRTDTQYF.

This chain uses TRBV29-1 with TRBJ1-1; unclear D gene. The CDR3 runs to 15 residues. The germline V gene has CDR1 SQVTM and CDR2 ANQGSEA. Trimming took off 4 bases at V and 0 bases at J, with 15 bases between the two ends. The CDR3 spells CSVAGGELMNTEAFF. CDR3 coding DNA: TGCAGCGTTGCGGGAGGAGAGCTCATGAACACTGAAGCTTTCTTT. The variable domain in full, with the rest retrieved from reference TRBV29-1 and TRBJ1-1, is SAVISQKPSRDICQRGTSLTIQCQVDSQVTMMFWYRQQPGQSLTLIATANQGSEATYESGFVIDKFPISRPNLTFSTLTVSNMSPEDSSIYLCSVAGGELMNTEAFFGQGTRLTVV.